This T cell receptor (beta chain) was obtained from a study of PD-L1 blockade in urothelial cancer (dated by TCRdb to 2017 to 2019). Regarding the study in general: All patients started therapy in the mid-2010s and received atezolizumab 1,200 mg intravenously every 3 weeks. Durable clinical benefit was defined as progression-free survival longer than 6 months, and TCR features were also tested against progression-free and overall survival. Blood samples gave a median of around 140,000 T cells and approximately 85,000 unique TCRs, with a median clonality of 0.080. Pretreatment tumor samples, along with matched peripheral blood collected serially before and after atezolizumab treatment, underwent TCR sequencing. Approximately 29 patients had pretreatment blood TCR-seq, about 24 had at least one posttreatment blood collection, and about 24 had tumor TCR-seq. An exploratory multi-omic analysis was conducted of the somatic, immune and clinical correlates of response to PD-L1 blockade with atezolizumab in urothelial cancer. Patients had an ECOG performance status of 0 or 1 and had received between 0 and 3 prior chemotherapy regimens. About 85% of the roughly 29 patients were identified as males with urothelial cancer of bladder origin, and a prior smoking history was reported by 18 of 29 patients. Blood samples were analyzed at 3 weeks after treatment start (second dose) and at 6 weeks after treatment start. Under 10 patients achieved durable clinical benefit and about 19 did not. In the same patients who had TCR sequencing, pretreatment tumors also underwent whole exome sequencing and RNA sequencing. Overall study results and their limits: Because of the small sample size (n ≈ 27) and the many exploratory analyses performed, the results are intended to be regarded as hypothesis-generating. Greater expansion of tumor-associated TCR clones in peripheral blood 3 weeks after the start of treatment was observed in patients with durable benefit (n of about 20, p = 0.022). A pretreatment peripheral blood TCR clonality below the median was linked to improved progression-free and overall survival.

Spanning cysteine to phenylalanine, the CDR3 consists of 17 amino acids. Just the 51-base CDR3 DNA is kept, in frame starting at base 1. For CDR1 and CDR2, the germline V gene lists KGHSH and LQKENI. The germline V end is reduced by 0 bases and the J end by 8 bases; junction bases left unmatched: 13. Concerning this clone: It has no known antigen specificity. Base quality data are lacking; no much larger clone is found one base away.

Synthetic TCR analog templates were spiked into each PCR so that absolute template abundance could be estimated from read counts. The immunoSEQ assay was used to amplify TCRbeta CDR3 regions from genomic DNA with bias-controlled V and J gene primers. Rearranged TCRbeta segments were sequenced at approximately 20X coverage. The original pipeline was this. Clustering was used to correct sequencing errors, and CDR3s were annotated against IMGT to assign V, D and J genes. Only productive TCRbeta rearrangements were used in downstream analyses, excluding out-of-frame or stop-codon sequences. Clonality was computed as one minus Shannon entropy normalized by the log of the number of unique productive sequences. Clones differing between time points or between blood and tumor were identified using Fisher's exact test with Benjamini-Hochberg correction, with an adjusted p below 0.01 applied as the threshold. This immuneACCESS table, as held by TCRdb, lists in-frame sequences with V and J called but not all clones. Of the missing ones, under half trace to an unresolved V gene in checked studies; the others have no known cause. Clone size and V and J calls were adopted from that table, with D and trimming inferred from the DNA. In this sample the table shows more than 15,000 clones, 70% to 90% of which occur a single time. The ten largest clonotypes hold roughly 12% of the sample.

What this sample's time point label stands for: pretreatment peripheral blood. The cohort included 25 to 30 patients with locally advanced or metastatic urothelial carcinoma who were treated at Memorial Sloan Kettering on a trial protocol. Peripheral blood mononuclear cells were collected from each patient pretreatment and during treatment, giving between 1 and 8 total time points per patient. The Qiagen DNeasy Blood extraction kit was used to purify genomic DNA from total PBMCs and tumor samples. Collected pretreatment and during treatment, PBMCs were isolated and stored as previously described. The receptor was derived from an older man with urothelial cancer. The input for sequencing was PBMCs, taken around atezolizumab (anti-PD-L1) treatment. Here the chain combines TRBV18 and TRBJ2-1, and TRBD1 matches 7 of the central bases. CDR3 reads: CASSPPPGTALRDEQFF. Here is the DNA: TGTGCCAGCTCACCACCGCCCGGGACAGCCCTTAGGGATGAGCAGTTCTTC.